Following are 2 T cell receptor beta chains from one sample sequenced in a study of T cell repertoires in cytomegalovirus infection. TCRdb recomputed calls from the reads with MiXCR, one row per CDR3 protein. Of some 700,000 distinct CDR3 sequences listed, 35% to 40% were seen once; the top ten hold around 2.6%. Sequenced material: PBMCs. These receptors all stem from a human donor in good health (CMV status not recorded). Some clones in this sample may be carry-over from other donors' samples.

This rearrangement joins TRBV27 to TRBJ2-5; 7 bases align to TRBD2. J was trimmed by 5 bases and V by 0 bases; bases with no gene match: 15. The CDR3 consists of 18 residues. Looked up from germline, CDR1 is MNHEY and CDR2 is SMNVEV (reference sequence). Here the CDR3 DNA reads TGTGCCAGCAGTTTATCTGGGCTAGCGGTCCTACGCGGGGAGACCCAGTACTTC. Encoded protein: CASSLSGLAVLRGETQYF.

With regard to this clonotype: Relative to the germline gene, one junction end is altered; a read error may explain this. The chain is built from TRBV28 and TRBJ1-5; D call uncertain. The germline CDR1 and CDR2 sequences are MDHEN and SYDVKM. The CDR3 length is 16 residues. As DNA, the CDR3 is TGTGCCAGCAGTTTTTTCCCAGTGCCGGGCAATCAGCCCCAGCCTTTT. This encodes CASSFFPVPGNQPQPF. The entire variable domain, with the rest obtained from reference TRBV28 and TRBJ1-5, is as follows: DVKVTQSSRYLVKRTGEKVFLECVQDMDHENMFWYRQDPGLGLRLIYFSYDVKMKEKGDIPEGYSVSREKKERFSLILESASTNQTSMYLCASSFFPVPGNQPQPFGDGTRLSIL.